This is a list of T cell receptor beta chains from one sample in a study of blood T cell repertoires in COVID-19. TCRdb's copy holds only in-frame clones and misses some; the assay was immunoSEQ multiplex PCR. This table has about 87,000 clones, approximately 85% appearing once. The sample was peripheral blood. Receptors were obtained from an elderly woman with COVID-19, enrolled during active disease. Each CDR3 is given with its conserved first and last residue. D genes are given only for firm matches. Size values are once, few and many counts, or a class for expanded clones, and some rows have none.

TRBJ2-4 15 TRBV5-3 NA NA CARSLCRILKNIQYF
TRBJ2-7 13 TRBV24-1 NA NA CATSDGSSYEQYF
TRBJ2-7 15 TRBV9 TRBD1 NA CASSAGTGVGDEQYF
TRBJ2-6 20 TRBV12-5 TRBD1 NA CASGLARDRVNLAGANVLTF
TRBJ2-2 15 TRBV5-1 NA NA CASSLAAGDTGELFF
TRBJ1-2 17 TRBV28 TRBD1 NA CASSSSGTGGRYYGYTF
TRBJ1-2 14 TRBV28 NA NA CASSPGRGFYGYTF
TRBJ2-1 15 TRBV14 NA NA CASSLMTGRNNEQFF
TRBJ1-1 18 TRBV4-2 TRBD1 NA CASSQELGTGIRNTEAFF
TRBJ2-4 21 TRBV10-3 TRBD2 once CAISAWRGAETSGTAKNIQYF
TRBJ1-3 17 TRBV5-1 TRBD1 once CASSSNRGPSSGNTIYF
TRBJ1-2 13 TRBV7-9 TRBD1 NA CASSLGTGYGYTF
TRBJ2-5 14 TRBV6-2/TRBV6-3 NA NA CASSYAGVMETQYF
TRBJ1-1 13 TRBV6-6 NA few CASSLATNTEAFF
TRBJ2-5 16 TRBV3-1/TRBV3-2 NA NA CASSQDWPGLLETQYF
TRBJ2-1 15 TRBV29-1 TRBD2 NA CSVEELAGLYNEQFF
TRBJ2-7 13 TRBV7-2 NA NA CASSPTSPHEQYF
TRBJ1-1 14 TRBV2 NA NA CASSVRGPGSEAFF
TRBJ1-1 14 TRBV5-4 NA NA CASSLETGSTEAFF
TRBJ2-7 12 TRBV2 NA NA CASKVGAYEQYF
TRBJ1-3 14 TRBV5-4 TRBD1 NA CASSFRGPGNTIYF
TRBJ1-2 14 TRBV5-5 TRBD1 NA CASSLQGNNYGYTF
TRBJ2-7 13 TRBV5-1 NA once CASARGSSYEQYF
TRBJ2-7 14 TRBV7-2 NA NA CASSLGPSSYEQYF
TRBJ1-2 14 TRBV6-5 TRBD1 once CASTPGQVPGGYTF
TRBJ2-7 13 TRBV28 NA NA CASSFNSLYEQYF
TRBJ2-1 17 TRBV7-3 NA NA CASSLNPPGASYNEQFF
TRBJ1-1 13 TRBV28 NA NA CATVAPSRAEAFF
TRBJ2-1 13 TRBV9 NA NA CASSRLAWNEQFF
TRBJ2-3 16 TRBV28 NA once CASSSLISAVADTQYF
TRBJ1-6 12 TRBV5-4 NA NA CASSTGGSPLHF
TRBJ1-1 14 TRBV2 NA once CASSAFREATEAFF
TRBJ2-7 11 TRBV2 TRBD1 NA CASRTGVEQYF
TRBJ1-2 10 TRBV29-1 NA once CSVGGYGYTF
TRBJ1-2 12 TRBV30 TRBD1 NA CAQETGGSGYTF
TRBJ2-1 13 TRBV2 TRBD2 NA CASRGLAWNEQFF
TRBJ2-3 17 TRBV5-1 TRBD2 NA CASRVPLAPTGRDTQYF
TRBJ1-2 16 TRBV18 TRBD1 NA CASSDDRGRPNYGYTF
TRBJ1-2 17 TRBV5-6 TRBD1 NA CASSLEGQGVWFGGYTF
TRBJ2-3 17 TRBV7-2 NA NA CASSLSPHPRGTDTQYF
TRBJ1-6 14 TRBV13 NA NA CASSLQGFNSPLHF
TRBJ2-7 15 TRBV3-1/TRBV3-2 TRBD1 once CASSPWGQETYEQYF
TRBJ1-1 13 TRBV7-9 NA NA CASSLQGDTEAFF
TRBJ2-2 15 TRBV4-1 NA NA CASSQYPLLSGELFF
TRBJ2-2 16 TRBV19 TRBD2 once CASSMRLAGGAGELFF
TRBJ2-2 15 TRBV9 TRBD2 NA CASSVILGGAGELFF
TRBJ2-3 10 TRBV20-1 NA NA CSAWTTTQYF
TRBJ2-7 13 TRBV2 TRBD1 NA CASTRDRGGEQYF
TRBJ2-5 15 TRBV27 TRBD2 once CASGELAGRQETQYF
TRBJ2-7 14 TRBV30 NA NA CAWSVLDSSYEQYF
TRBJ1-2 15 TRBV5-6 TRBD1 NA CASSYKGQGYIGYTF
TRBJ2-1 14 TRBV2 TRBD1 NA CASRDRGSYNEQFF
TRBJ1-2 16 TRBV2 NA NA CASALGLGHTNYGYTF